This T cell receptor (beta chain) derives from a study of T cell responses to AZD1222 COVID-19 vaccine. General study results and limits: Unmutated regions of variants are reportedly targeted by nearly half of spike-specific TCRs. Among vaccine-associated CD4 TCRs, coverage spanned spike, with dominance at 160-218 and 743-854. The donor cohort was predominantly white British with a female majority, and clonal diversity may have been underestimated. Increased Spike-specific TCR breadth and depth were observed after two AZD1222 doses.

After removal of 6 bases from V and 4 bases from J, the junction contained 6 bases not matched to a gene. CDR3 length: 14 residues. The germline CDR1 and CDR2 sequences are KGHSH and LQKENI. Some clones are missing from TCRdb's copy, which holds only in-frame ones; the method was immunoSEQ multiplex PCR. The table records about 180,000 clones, 88% of them present only once. In regard to this clone: Its target is not known.

This clonotype was sampled from an adult in good health. This sample comprised peripheral blood, obtained on day 0 of AZD1222 vaccination. The chain links TRBV18 to TRBJ1-5; 7 bases agree with TRBD1. The CDR3, as DNA: TGTGCCAGCTCTCTGGGACAGCCGAATCAGCCCCAGCATTTT. The encoded protein is CASSLGQPNQPQHF.